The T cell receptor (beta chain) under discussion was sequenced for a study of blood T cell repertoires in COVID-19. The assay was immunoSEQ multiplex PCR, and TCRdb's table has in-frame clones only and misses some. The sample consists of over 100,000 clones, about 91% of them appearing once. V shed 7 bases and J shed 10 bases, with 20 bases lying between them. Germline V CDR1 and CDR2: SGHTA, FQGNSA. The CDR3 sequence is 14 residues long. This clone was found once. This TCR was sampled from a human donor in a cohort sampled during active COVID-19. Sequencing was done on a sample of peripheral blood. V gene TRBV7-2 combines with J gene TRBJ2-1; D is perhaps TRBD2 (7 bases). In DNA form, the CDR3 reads TGTGCCAGCACCGACCGTCGCGGGGGCCTAGAGCAGTTCTTC. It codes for CASTDRRGGLEQFF.